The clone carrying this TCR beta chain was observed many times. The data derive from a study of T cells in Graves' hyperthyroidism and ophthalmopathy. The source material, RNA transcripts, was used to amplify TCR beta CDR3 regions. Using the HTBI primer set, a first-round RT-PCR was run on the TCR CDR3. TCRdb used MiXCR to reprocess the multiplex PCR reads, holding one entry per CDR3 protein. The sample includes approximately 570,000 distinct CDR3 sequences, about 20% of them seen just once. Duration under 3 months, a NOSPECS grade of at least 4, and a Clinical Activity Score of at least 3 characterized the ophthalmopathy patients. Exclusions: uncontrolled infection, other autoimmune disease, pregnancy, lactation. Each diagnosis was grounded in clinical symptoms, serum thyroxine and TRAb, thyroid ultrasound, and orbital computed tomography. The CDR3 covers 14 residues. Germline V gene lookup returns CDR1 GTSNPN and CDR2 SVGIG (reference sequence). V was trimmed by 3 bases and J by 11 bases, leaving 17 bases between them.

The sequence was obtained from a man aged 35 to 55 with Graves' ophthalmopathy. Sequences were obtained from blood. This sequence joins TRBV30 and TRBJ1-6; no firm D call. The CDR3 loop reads CAWRRAQGPTPLHF. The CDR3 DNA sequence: TGTGCCTGGAGGAGAGCACAAGGCCCTACACCCCTCCACTTT.